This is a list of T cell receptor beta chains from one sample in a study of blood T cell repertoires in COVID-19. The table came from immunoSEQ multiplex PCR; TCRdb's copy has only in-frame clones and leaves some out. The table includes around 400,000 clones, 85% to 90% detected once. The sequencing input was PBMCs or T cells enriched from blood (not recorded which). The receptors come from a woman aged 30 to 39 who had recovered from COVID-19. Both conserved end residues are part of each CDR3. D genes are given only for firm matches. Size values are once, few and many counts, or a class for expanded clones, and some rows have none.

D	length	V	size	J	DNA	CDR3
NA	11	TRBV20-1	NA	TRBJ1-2	TGCAGTGCTAGAGATCCATATGGCTACACCTTC	CSARDPYGYTF
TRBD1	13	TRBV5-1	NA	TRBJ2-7	TGCGCCAGCAGCCCGGGACAGGGGCACGAGCAGTACTTC	CASSPGQGHEQYF
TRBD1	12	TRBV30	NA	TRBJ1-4	TGTGCCAGTCACAGGGGGCTAGGAAAACTGTTTTTT	CASHRGLGKLFF
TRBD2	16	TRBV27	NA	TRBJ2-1	TGTGCCAGCAGTAGATCCGGGACTAGCGGTTTCTATGAGCAGTTCTTC	CASSRSGTSGFYEQFF
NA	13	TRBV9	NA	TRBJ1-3	TGTGCCAGCTCAGGAGGGGCGAGGGACACCATATATTTT	CASSGGARDTIYF
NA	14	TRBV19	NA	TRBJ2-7	TGTGCCAGTAGTCCTTCTTTGCCTAGCTACGAGCAGTACTTC	CASSPSLPSYEQYF
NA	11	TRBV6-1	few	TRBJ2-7	TGTGCCAGCAGTGATACTTACGAGCAGTACTTC	CASSDTYEQYF
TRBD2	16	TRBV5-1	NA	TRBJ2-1	TGCGCCAGCAGCGACTCTAGCGGTAGACATTACAATGAGCAGTTCTTC	CASSDSSGRHYNEQFF
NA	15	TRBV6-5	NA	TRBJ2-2	TGTGCCAGCAGTTACTCGGACGGGGTGACCGGGGAGCTGTTTTTT	CASSYSDGVTGELFF
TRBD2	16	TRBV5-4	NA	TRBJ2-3	TGTGCCAGCGGACCTGGGGTCAGCGGGGGATTAGATACGCAGTATTTT	CASGPGVSGGLDTQYF
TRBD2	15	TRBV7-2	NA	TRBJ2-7	TGTGCCAGCAACCCTGGGGCTAGCGGGGGGTTTGAGCAGTACTTC	CASNPGASGGFEQYF
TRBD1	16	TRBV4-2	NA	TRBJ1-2	TGTGCCAGCAGCCAAGAAATGACAGGGACGTTGTATGGCTACACCTTC	CASSQEMTGTLYGYTF
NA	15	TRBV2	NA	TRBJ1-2	TGTGCCAGCAGCGAATCTGGGGCAGACAACTATGGCTACACCTTC	CASSESGADNYGYTF
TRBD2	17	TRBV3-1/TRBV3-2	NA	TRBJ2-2	TGTGCCAGCAGTCCTCTACGTGGGGGGGCGAACACCGGGGAGCTGTTTTTT	CASSPLRGGANTGELFF
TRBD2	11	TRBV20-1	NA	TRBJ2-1	TGCAGTGCTCCCGGGGGGAATGAGCAGTTCTTC	CSAPGGNEQFF
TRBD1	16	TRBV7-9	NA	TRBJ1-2	TGTGCCAGCAGCTTCCCCCTGGACAGGACTAACTATGGCTACACCTTC	CASSFPLDRTNYGYTF
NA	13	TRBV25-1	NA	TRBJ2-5	TGTGCCAGCAGTTTCGGTAGCGGAGAGACCCAGTACTTC	CASSFGSGETQYF
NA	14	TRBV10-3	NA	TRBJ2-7	TGTGCCATCGGGGTATCGGGGAGACCCTACGAGCAGTACTTC	CAIGVSGRPYEQYF
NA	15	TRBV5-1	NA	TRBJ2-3	TGCGCCAGCAGCGCCCTTAGCGGATACACAGATACGCAGTATTTT	CASSALSGYTDTQYF
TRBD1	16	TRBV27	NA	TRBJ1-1	TGTGCCAGCAGGATAGGGACAGGGGGTCTCGACACTGAAGCTTTCTTT	CASRIGTGGLDTEAFF
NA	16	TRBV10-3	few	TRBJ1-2	TGTGCCGTCTCTAAGGGGACGGACAGACCTAACTATGGCTACACCTTC	CAVSKGTDRPNYGYTF
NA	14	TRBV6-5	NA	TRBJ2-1	TGTGCCAGCAGGGGTGGGAGCTCCTACAATGAGCAGTTCTTC	CASRGGSSYNEQFF
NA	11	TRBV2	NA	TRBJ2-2	TGTGCCAGCAGTGACACAGGGGAGCTGTTTTTT	CASSDTGELFF
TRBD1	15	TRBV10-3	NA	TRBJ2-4	TGTGCCATCAGTGTAGACAGGGAGCGTGAAAACATTCAGTACTTC	CAISVDRERENIQYF
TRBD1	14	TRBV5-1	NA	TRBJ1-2	TGCGCCAGCACCAAGACCACAGGGGTGGATGGCTACACCTTC	CASTKTTGVDGYTF
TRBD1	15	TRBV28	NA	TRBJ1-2	TGTGCCAGCAGCCCCCCCGACAGGGCCCCCTATGGCTACACCTTC	CASSPPDRAPYGYTF
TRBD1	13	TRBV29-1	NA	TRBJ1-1	TGCAGCATCCGGACAGGGCCGAACACTGAAGCTTTCTTT	CSIRTGPNTEAFF
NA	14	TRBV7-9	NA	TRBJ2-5	TGTGCCAGCAGCTTAGCGGGAGGCGTAGAGACCCAGTACTTC	CASSLAGGVETQYF
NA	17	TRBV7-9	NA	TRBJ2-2	TGTGCCAGCAGCTTAGGGCAGGGCGTCTTCCAGGCCGGGGAGCTGTTTTTT	CASSLGQGVFQAGELFF
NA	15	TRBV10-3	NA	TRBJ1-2	TGTGCCATCAGTGAGAGGGCAGGGCTTGAGTATGGCTACACCTTC	CAISERAGLEYGYTF
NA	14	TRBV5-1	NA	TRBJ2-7	TGCGCCAGCAGCTTGGTACTAACCAGCTACGAGCAGTACTTC	CASSLVLTSYEQYF
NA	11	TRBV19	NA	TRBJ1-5	TGTGCCGCGGGGGGCGGGCAGCCCCAGCATTTT	CAAGGGQPQHF
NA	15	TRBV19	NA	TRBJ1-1	TGTGCCAGTAGCCGCCGCGGGGCAGGTAACACTGAAGCTTTCTTT	CASSRRGAGNTEAFF
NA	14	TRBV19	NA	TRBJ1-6	TGTGCCAGCCTCGGGAGTTCCTATAATTCACCCCTCCACTTT	CASLGSSYNSPLHF
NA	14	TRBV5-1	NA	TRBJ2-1	TGCGCCAGCAGCTTGGGAATTGGGGTCAGGGATTGGTTCTTC	CASSLGIGVRDWFF
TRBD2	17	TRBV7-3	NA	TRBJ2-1	TGTGCCAGCAGCTTAAAGGCGCTAGCGGGAGGATTGAATGAGCAGTTCTTC	CASSLKALAGGLNEQFF
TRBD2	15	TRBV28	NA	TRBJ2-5	TGTGCCAGCAGTTTAGTAAGAAGCGGGGGAGAGACCCAGTACTTC	CASSLVRSGGETQYF
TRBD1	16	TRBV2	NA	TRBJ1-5	TGTGCCAGCAGTGACCGGGACAGGGTTTCAGGTCAGCCCCAGCATTTT	CASSDRDRVSGQPQHF
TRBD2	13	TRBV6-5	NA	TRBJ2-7	TGTGCCAGCGGGAGGGACCTCTCCTACGAGCAGTACTTC	CASGRDLSYEQYF
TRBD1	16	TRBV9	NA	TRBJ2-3	TGTGCCAGCAGCGTAGCCGGGACAGGGGCAACAGATACGCAGTATTTT	CASSVAGTGATDTQYF
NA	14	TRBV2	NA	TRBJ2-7	TGTGCCAGCATAATAGCGCTTAACGCCTACGAGCAGTACTTC	CASIIALNAYEQYF
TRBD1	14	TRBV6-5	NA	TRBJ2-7	TGTGCCAGCACTGGGACAGCCGGGATATACGAGCAGTACTTC	CASTGTAGIYEQYF
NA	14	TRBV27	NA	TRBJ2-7	TGTGCCAGCAGTCAGAGCCGGGGGTCCTACGAGCAGTACTTC	CASSQSRGSYEQYF
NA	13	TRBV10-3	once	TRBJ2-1	TGTGCCATCAGAACAGGGATCAACAATGAGCAGTTCTTC	CAIRTGINNEQFF
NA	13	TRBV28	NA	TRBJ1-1	TGTGCCAGCAGTTTCGGGGGTCGTCAGGAAGCTTTCTTT	CASSFGGRQEAFF
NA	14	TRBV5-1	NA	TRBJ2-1	TGCGCCAGCAGCTTGAGGCAGGGCGGCCATGAGCAGTTCTTC	CASSLRQGGHEQFF
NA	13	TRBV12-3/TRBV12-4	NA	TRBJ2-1	TGTGCCAGCAGTTTGCCGCGTAGCGATGAGCAGTTCTTC	CASSLPRSDEQFF
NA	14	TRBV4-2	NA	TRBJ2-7	TGTGCCAGCAGCCAAGAAGACAGTGAGTACGAGCAGTACTTC	CASSQEDSEYEQYF
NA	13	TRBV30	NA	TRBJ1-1	TGTGCCTGGAGGATAAGCCTGAACACTGAAGCTTTCTTT	CAWRISLNTEAFF
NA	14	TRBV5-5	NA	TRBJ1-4	TGTGCCAGCAGCCTCCGGGACATCAATGAAAAACTGTTTTTT	CASSLRDINEKLFF
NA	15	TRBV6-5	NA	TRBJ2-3	TGTGCCAGCAGTCACACGAGGGACAACACAGATACGCAGTATTTT	CASSHTRDNTDTQYF
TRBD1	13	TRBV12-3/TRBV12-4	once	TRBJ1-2	TGTGCCAGCAGTTTGCGACAGGGTCATGGCTACACCTTC	CASSLRQGHGYTF
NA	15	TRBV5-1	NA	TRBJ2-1	TGCGCCAGCAGCGGTAGTCCGGGACTCCAATGGGAGCAGTTCTTC	CASSGSPGLQWEQFF
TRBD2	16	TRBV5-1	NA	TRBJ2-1	TGCGCCAGCAGCTTGTTTTCCGGGACTAGGTACAATGAGCAGTTCTTC	CASSLFSGTRYNEQFF
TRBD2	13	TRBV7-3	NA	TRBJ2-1	TGTGCCAGCAGCTCCGGACTAGCTGGTGAGCAGTTCTTC	CASSSGLAGEQFF
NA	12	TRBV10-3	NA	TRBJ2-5	TGTGCCATCCGCGCATTACAAGAGACCCAGTACTTC	CAIRALQETQYF
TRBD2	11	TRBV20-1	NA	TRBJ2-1	TGCAGTGGGTTAGCGGGAGTTGAGCAGTTCTTC	CSGLAGVEQFF
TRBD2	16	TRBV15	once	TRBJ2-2	TGTGCCACCAGCAGGGTAATAGCGGGGACCACCGGGGAGCTGTTTTTT	CATSRVIAGTTGELFF
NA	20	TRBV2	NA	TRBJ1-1	TGTGCCAGCAGTGAAGGAGGAGGTTATGGGACAAGGGGGTGGGACACTGAAGCTTTCTTT	CASSEGGGYGTRGWDTEAFF